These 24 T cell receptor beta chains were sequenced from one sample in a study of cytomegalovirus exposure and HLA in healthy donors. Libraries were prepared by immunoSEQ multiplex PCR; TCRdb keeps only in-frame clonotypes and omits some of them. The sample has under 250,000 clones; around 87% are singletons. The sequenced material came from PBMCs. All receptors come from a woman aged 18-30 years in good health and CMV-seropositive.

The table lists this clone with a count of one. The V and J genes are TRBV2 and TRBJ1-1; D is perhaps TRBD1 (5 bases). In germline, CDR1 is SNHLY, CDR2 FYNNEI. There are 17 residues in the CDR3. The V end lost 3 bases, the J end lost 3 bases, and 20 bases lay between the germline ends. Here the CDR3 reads CASSDPSQGELDTEAFF. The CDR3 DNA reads TGTGCCAGCAGTGACCCATCTCAGGGCGAGCTGGACACTGAAGCTTTCTTT.

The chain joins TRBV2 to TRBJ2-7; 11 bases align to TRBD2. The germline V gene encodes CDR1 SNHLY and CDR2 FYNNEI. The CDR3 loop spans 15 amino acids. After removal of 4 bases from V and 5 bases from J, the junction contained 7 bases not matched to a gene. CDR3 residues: CASSVLAGGPHEQYF. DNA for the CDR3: TGTGCCAGCAGTGTGTTAGCGGGAGGGCCCCACGAGCAGTACTTC.

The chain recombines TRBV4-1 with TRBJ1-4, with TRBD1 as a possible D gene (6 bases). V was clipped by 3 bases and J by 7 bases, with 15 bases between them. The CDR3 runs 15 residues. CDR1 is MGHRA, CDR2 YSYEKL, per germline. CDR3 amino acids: CASSHTVTGSEKLFF. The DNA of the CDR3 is TGCGCCAGCAGCCACACTGTAACAGGGAGTGAAAAACTGTTTTTT.

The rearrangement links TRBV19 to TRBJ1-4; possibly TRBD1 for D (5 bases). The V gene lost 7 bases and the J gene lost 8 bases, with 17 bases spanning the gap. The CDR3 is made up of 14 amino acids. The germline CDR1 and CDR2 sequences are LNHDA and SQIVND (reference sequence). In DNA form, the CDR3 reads TGTGCCAGTAACGCGGGGCACTTAGGGGAAAAACTGTTTTTT. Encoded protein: CASNAGHLGEKLFF.

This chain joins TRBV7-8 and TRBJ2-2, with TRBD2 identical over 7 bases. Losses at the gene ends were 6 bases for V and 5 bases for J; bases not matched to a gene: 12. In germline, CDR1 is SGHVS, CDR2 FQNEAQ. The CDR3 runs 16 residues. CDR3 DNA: TGTGCCAGCAGACCCCGCGGGAGTAGAGGGACCGGGGAGCTGTTTTTT. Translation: CASRPRGSRGTGELFF.

The CDR3 DNA follows: TGTGCCAGCAAGATTTTGTGGAGCTCTGGGGCCAACGTCCTGACTTTC. It translates to CASKILWSSGANVLTF. This rearrangement joins TRBV27 to TRBJ2-6; D is uncertain. The CDR3 spans 16 residues. V gave up 7 bases and J gave up 0 bases, with 13 bases separating them. Germline loops: CDR1 MNHEY, CDR2 SMNVEV (reference sequence).

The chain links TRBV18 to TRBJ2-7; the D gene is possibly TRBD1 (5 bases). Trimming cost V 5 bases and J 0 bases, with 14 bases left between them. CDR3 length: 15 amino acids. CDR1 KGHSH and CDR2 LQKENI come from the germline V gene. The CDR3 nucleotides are TGTGCCAGCTCATACGCAGGGTCGGGCTCCTACGAGCAGTACTTC. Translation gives CASSYAGSGSYEQYF.

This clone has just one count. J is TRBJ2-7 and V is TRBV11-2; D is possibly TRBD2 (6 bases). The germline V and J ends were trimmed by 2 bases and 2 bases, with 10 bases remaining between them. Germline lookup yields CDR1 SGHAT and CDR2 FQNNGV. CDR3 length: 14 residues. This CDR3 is CASSLSGRPYEQYF. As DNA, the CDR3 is TGTGCCAGCAGCTTATCGGGGAGGCCCTACGAGCAGTACTTC.

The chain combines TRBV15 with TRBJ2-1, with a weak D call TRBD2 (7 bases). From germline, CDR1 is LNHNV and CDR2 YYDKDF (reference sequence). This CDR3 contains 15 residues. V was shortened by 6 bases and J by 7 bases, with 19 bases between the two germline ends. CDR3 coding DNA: TGTGCCACCAGTTCGGAGCGGAGGGGGGGAAATGAGCAGTTCTTC. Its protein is CATSSERRGGNEQFF.

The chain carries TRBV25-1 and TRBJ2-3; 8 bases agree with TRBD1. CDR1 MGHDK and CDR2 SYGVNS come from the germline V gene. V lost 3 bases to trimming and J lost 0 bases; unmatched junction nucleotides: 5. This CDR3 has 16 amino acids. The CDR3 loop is CASSDYRGESTDTQYF. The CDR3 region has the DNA TGTGCCAGCAGTGATTACAGGGGGGAGAGCACAGATACGCAGTATTTT.

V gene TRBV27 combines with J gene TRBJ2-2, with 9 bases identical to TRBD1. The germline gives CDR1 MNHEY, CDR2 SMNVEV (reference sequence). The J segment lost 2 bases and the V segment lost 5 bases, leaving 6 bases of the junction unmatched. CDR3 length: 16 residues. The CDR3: CASSTYRGRNTGELFF. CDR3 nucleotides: TGTGCCAGCAGTACATACAGGGGGCGCAACACCGGGGAGCTGTTTTTT.

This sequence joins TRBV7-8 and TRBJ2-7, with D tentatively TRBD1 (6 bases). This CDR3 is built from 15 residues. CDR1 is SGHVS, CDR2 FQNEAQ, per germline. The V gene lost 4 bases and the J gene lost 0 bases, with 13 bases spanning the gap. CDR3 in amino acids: CASSWIGQSSYEQYF. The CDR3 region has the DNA TGTGCCAGCAGCTGGATTGGACAGTCCTCCTACGAGCAGTACTTC. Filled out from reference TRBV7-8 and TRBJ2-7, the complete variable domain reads GAGVSQSPRYKVAKRGQDVALRCDPISGHVSLFWYQQALGQGPEFLTYFQNEAQLDKSGLPSDRFFAERPEGSVSTLKIQRTQQEDSAVYLCASSWIGQSSYEQYFGPGTRLTVT.

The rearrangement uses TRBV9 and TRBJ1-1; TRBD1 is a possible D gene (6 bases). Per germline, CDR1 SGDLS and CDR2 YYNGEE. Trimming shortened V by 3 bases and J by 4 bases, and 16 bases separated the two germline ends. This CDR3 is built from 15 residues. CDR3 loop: CASSAIQGGATEAFF. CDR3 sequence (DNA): TGTGCCAGCAGCGCAATACAGGGTGGAGCCACTGAAGCTTTCTTT.

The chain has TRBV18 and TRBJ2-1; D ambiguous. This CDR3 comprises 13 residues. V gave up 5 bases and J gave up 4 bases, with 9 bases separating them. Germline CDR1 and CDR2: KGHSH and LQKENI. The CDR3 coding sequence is TGTGCCAGCTCAATTGGAGTATACAATGAGCAGTTCTTC. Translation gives CASSIGVYNEQFF.

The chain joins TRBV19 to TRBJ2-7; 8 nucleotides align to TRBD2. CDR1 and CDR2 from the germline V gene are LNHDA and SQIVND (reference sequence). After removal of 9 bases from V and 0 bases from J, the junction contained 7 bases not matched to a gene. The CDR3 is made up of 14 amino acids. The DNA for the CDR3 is TGTGCCAGCACCTTAAGCGGGAGCTCCTACGAGCAGTACTTC. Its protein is CASTLSGSSYEQYF.

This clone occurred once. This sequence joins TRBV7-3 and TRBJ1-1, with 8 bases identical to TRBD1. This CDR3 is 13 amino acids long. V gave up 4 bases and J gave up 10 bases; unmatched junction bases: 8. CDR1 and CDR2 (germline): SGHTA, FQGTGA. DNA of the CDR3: TGTGCCAGCAGCTCCCAGGCAGGGGGCTCAGCTTTCTTT. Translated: CASSSQAGGSAFF.

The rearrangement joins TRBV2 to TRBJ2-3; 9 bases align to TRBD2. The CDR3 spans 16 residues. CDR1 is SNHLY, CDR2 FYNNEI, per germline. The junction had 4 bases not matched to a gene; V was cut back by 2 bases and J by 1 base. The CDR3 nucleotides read TGTGCCAGCAGTGAATCGGCGGGAGGGGGCACAGATACGCAGTATTTT. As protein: CASSESAGGGTDTQYF.

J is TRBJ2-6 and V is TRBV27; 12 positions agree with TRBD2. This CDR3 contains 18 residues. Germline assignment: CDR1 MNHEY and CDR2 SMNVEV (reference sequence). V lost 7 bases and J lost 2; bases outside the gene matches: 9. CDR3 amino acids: CASNPSGRAGPGANVLTF. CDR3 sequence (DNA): TGTGCCAGCAATCCTAGCGGGAGGGCAGGGCCTGGGGCCAACGTCCTGACTTTC.

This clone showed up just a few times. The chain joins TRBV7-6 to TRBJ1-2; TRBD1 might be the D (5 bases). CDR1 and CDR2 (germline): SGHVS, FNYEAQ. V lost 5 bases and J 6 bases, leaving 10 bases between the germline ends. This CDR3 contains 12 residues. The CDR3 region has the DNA TGTGCCAGCAGCAATGGACACCATGGCTACACCTTC. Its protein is CASSNGHHGYTF. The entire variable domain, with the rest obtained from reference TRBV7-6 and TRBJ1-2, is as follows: GAGVSQSPRYKVTKRGQDVALRCDPISGHVSLYWYRQALGQGPEFLTYFNYEAQQDKSGLPNDRFSAERPEGSISTLTIQRTEQRDSAMYRCASSNGHHGYTFGSGTRLTVV.

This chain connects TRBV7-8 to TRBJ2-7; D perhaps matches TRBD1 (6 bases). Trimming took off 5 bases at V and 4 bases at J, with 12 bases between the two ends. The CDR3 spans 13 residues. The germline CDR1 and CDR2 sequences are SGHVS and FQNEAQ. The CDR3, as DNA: TGTGCCAGCAGCCGAACACAGGGTTACGAGCAGTACTTC. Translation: CASSRTQGYEQYF. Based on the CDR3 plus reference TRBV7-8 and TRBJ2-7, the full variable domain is GAGVSQSPRYKVAKRGQDVALRCDPISGHVSLFWYQQALGQGPEFLTYFQNEAQLDKSGLPSDRFFAERPEGSVSTLKIQRTQQEDSAVYLCASSRTQGYEQYFGPGTRLTVT.

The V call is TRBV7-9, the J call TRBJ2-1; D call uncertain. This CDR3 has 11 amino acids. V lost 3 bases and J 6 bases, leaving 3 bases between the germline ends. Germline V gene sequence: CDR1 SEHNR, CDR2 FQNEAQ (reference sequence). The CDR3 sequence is CASSFLNEQFF. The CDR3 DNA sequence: TGTGCCAGCAGCTTCCTCAATGAGCAGTTCTTC.

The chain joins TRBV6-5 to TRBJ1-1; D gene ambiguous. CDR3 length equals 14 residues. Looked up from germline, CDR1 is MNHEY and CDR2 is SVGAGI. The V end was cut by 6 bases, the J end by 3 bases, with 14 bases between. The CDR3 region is CASRDFRGHTEAFF. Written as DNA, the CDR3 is TGTGCCAGCAGAGACTTCAGAGGGCACACTGAAGCTTTCTTT.

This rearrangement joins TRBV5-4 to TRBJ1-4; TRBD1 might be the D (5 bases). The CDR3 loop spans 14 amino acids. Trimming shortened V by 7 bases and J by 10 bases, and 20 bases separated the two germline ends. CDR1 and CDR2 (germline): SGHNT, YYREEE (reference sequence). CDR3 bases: TGTGCCAGCCGTAATCGGGGGGATAGGGGAAAACTGTTTTTT. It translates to CASRNRGDRGKLFF.

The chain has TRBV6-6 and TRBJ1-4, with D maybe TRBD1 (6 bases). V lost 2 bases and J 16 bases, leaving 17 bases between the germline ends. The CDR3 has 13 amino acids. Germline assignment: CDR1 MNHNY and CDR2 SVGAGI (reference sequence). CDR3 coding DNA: TGTGCCAGCAGTTACGCAGGTCAGGGGAGTGAGTTTTTT. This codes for CASSYAGQGSEFF.